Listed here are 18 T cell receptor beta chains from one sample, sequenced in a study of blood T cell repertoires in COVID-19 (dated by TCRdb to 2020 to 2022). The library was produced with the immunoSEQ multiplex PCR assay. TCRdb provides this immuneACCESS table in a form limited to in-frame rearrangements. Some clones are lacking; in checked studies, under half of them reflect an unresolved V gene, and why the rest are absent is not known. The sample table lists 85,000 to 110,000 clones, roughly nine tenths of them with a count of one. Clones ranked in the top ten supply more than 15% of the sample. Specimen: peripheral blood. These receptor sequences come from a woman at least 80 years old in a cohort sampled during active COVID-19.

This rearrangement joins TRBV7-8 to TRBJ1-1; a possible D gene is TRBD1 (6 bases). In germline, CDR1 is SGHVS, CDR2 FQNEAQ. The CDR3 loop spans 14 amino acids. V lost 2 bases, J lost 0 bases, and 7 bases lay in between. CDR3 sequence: CASSLQGLNTEAFF. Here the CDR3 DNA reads TGTGCCAGCAGCTTACAGGGGTTGAACACTGAAGCTTTCTTT.

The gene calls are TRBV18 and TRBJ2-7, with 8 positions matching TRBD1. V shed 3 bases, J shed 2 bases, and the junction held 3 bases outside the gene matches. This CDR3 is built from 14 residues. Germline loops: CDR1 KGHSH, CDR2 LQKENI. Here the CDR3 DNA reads TGTGCCAGCTCACCTTCGACAGGGGCCTACGAGCAGTACTTC. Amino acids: CASSPSTGAYEQYF.

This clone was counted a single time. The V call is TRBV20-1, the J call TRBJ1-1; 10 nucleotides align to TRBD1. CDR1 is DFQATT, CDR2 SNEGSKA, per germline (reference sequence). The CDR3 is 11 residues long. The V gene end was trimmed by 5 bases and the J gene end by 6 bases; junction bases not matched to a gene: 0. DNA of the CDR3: TGCAGTGCTGGACAGGGGGCTGAAGCTTTCTTT. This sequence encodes CSAGQGAEAFF.

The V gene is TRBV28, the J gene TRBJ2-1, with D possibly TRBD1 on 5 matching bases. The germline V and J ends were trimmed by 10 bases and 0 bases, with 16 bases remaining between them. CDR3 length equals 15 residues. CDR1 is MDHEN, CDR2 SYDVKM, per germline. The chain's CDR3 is CATTIQASSYNEQFF. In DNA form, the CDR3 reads TGTGCCACCACAATACAGGCGAGCTCCTACAATGAGCAGTTCTTC.

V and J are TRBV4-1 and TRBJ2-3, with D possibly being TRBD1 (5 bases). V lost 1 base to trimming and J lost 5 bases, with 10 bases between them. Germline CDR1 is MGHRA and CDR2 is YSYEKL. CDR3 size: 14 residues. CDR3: CASSQVRVQDTQYF. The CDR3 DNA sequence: TGCGCCAGCAGCCAAGTCAGGGTGCAAGATACGCAGTATTTT.

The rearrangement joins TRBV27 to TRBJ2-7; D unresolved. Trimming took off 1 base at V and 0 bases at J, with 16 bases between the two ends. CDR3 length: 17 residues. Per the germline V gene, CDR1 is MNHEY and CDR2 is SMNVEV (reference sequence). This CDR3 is CASSLYFQNAGSYEQYF. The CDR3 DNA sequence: TGTGCCAGCAGTTTATATTTCCAGAACGCAGGCTCCTACGAGCAGTACTTC.

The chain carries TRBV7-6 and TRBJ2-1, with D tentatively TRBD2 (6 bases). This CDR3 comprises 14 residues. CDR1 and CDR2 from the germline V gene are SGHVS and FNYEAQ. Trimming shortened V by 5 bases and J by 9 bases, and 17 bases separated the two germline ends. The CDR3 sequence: CASSLGTGWGEQFF. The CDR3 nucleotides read TGTGCCAGCAGCCTGGGGACTGGATGGGGTGAGCAGTTCTTC.

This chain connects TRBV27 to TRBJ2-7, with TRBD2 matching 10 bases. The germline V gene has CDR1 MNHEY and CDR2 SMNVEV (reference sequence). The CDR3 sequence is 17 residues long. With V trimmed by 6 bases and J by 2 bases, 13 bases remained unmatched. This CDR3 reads CASSIRWTSGTTYEQYF. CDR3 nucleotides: TGTGCCAGCAGCATCCGATGGACTAGCGGTACCACCTACGAGCAGTACTTC.

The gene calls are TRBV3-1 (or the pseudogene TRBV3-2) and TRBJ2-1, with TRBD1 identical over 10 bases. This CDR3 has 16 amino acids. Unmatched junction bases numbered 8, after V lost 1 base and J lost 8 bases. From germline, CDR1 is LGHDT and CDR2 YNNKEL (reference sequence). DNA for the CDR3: TGTGCCAGCAGCCAAGCGGGGACAGGGGTCCCCCATGAGCAGTTCTTC. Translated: CASSQAGTGVPHEQFF.

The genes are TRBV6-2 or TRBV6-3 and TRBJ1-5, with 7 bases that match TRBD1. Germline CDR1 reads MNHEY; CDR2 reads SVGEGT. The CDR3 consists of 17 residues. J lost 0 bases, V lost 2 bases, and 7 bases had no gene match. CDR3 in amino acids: CASSYAGQPYSNQPQHF. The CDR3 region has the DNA TGTGCCAGCAGTTACGCGGGACAGCCGTATAGCAATCAGCCCCAGCATTTT.

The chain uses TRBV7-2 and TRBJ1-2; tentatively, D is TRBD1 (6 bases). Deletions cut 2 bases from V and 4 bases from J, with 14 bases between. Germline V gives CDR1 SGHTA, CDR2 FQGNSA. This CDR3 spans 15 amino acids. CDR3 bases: TGTGCCAGCAGCTTATTCTCGACAGGTCCCTATGGCTACACCTTC. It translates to CASSLFSTGPYGYTF. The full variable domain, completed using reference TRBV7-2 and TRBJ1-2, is GAGVSQSPSNKVTEKGKDVELRCDPISGHTALYWYRQSLGQGLEFLIYFQGNSAPDKSGLPSDRFSAERTGGSVSTLTIQRTQQEDSAVYLCASSLFSTGPYGYTFGSGTRLTVV.

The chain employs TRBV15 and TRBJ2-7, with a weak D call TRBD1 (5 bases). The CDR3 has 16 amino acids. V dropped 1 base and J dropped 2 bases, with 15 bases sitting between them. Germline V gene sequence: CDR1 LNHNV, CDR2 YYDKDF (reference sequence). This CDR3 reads CATSRGGGQGTYEQYF. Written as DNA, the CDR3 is TGTGCCACCAGCAGAGGTGGTGGTCAGGGTACCTACGAGCAGTACTTC.

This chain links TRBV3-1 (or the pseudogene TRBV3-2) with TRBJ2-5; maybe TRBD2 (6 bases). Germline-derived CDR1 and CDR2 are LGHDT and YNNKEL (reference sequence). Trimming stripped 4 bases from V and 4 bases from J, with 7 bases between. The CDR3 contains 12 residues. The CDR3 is CASSPGRETQYF. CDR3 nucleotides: TGTGCCAGCAGCCCCGGGAGAGAGACCCAGTACTTC.

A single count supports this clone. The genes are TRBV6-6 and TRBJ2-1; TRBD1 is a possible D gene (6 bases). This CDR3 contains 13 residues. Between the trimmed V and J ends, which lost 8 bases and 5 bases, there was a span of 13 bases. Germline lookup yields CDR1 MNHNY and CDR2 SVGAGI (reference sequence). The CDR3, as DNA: TGTGCCAGCGGTACAGGGCCCAACAATGAGCAGTTCTTC. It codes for CASGTGPNNEQFF.

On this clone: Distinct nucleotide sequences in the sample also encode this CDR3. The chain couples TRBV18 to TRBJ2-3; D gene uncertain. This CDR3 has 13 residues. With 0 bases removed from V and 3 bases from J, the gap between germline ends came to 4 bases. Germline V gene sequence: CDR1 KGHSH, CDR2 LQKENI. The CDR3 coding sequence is TGTGCCAGCTCACCACCTAGTACAGATACGCAGTATTTT. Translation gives CASSPPSTDTQYF. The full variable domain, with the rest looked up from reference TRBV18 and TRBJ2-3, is NAGVMQNPRHLVRRRGQEARLRCSPMKGHSHVYWYRQLPEEGLKFMVYLQKENIIDESGMPKERFSAEFPKEGPSILRIQQVVRGDSAAYFCASSPPSTDTQYFGPGTRLTVL.

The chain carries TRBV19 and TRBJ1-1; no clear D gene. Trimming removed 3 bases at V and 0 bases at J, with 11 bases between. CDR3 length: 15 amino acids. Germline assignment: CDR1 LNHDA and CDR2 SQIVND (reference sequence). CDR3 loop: CASSISIQLNTEAFF. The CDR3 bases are TGTGCCAGTAGTATTAGTATACAGCTGAACACTGAAGCTTTCTTT.

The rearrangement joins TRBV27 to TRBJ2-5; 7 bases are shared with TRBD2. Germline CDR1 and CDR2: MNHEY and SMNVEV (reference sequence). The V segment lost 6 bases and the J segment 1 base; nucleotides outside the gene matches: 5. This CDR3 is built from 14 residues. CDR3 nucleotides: TGTGCCAGCAGACCAAGCGGGGCCCAAGAGACCCAGTACTTC. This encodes CASRPSGAQETQYF.

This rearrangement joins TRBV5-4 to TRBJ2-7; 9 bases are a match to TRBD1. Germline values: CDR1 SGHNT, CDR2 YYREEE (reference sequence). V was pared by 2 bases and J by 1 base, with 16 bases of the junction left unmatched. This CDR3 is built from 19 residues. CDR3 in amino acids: CASSLQQGATVGRSYEQYF. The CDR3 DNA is TGTGCCAGCAGCTTACAACAGGGGGCGACTGTTGGGAGGTCCTACGAGCAGTACTTC.